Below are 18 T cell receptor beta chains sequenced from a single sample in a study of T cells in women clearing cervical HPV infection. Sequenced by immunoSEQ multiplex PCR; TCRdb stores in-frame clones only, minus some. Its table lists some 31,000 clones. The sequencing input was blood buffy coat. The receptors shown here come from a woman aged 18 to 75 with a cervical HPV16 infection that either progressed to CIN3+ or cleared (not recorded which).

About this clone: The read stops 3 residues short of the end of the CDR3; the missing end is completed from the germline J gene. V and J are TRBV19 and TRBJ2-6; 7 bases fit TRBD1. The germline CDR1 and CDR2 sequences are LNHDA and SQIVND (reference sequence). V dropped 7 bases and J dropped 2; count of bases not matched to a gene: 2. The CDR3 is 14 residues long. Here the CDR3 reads CASKQGTGANVLTF. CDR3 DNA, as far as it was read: TGTGCCAGTAAACAGGGGACTGGGGCCAACGTC. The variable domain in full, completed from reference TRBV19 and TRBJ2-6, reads DGGITQSPKYLFRKEGQNVTLSCEQNLNHDAMYWYRQDPGQGLRLIYYSQIVNDFQKGDIAEGYSVSREKKESFPLTVTSAQKNPTAFYLCASKQGTGANVLTFGAGSRLTVL.

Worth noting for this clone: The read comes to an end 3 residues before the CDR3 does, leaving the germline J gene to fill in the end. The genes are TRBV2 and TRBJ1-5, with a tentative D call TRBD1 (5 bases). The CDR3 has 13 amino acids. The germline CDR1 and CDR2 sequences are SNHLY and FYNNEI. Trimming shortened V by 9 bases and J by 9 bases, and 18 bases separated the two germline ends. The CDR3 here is CASSQVPKGPQHF. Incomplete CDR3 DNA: TGTGCCAGTTCACAGGTCCCCAAAGGGCCC. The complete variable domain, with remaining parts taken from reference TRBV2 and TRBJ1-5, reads EPEVTQTPSHQVTQMGQEVILRCVPISNHLYFYWYRQILGQKVEFLVSFYNNEISEKSEIFDDQFSVERPDGSNFTLKIRSTKLEDSAMYFCASSQVPKGPQHFGDGTRLSIL.

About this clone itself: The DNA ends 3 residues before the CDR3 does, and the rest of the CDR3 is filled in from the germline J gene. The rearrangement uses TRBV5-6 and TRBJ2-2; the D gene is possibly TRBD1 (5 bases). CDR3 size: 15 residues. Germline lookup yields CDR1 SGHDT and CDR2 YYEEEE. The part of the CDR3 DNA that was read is TGTGCCAGCAGCTTGGTAGGCCAGGGTTGGGAAAAG. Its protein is CASSLVGQGWEK. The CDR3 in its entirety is CASSLVGQGWEKLFF.

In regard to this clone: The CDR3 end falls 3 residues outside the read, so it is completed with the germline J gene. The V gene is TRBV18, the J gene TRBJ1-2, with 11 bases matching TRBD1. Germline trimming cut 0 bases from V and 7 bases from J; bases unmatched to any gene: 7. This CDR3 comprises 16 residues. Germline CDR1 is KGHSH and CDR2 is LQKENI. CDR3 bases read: TGTGCCAGCTCACCACCTCGGACAGGGGGCCCAAGTGGC. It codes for CASSPPRTGGPSG. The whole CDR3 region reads CASSPPRTGGPSGYTF.

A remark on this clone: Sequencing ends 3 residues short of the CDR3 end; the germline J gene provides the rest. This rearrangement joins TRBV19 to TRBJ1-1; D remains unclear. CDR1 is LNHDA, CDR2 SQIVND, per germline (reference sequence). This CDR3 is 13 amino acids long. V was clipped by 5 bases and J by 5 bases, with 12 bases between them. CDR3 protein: CASSERPGTEAFF. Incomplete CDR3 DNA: TGTGCCAGTAGTGAGCGACCGGGGACTGAA.

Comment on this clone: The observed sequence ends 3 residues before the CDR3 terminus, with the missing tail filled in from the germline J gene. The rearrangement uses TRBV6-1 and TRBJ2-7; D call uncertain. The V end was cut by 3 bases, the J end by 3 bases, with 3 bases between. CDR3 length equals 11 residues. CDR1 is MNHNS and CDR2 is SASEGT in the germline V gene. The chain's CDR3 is CASSDLYEQYF. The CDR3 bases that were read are TGTGCCAGCAGTGACCTCTACGAG.

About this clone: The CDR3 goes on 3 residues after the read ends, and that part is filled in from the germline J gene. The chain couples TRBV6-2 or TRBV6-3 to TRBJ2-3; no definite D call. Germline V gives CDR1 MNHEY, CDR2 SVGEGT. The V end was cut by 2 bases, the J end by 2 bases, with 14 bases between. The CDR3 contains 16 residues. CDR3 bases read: TGTGCCAGCAGTTACCCTCTAACCGGGTTCACAGATACG. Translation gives CASSYPLTGFTDT. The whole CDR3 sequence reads CASSYPLTGFTDTQYF.

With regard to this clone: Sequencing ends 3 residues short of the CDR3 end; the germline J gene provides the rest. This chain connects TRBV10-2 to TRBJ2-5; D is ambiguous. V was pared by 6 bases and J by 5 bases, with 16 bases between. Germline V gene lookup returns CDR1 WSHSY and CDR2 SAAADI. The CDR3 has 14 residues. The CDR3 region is CASRAEALQETQYF. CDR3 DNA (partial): TGCGCCAGCAGGGCCGAGGCTTTACAGGAGACC.

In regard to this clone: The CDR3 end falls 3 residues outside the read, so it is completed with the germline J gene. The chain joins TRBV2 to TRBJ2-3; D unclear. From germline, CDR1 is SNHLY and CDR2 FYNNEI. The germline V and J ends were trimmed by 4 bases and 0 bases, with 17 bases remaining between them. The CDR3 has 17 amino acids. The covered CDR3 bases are TGTGCCAGCAGTGGGGTCCAAAGGGTGTCTAGCACAGATACG. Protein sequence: CASSGVQRVSSTDT. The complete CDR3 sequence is CASSGVQRVSSTDTQYF.

The CDR3 DNA, read in part, is TGTGCCAGCAACCCGACAGGGGGCTGGAACATT. It translates to CASNPTGGWNI. The complete CDR3 reads CASNPTGGWNIAFF. The chain joins TRBV2 to TRBJ1-1; 10 bases align to TRBD1. The read is 3 residues too short to cover the CDR3 end, so that end is filled in from the germline J gene. The germline V gene encodes CDR1 SNHLY and CDR2 FYNNEI. The CDR3 covers 14 residues.

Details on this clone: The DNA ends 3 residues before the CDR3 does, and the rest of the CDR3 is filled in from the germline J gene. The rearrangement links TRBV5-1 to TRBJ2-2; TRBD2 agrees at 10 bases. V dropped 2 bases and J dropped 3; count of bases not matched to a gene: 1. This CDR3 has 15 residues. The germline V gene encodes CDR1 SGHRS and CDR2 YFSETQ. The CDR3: CASSFGTSDTGELFF. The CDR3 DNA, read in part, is TGCGCCAGCAGCTTTGGGACTAGCGACACCGGGGAG.

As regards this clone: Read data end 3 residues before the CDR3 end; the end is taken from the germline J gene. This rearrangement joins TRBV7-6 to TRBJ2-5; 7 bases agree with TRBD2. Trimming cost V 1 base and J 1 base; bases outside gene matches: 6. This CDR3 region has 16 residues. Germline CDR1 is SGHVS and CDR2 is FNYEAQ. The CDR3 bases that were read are TGTGCCAGCAGCTTAGGTGTGGGGGGGGGCCAAGAGACC. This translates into CASSLGVGGGQET. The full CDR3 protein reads CASSLGVGGGQETQYF.

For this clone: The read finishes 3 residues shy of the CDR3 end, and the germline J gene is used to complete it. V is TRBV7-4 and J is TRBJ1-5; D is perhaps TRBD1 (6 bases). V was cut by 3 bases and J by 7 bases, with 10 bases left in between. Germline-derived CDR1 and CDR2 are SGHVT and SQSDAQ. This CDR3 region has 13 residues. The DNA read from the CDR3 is TGTGCCAGCAGCTTCGAGGGGGGGCAGCCC. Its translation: CASSFEGGQP. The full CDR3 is CASSFEGGQPQHF.

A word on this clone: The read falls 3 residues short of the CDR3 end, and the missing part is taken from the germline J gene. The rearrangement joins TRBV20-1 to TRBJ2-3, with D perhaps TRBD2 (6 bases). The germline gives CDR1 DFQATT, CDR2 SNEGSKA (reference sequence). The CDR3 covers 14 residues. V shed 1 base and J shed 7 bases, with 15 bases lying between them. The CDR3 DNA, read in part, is TGCAGTGCTAGAGTCAGCGGGTTGCGTAATACG. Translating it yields CSARVSGLRNT. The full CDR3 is CSARVSGLRNTQYF.

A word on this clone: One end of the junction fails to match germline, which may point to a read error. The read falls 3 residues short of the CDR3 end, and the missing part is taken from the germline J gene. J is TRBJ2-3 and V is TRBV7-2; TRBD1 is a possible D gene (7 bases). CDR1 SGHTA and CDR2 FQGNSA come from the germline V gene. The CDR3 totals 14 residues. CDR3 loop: CASSPRGTAETQYF. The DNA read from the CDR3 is TGTGCCAGCAGCCCCCGGGGGACAGCAGAGACG.

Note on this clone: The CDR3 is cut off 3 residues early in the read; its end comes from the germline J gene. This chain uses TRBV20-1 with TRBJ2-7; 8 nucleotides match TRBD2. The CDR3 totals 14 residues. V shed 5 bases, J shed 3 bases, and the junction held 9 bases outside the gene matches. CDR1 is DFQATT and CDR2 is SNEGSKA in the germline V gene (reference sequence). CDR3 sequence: CSAGASGRYYEQYF. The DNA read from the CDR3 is TGCAGTGCTGGAGCTAGCGGGCGTTACTACGAG.

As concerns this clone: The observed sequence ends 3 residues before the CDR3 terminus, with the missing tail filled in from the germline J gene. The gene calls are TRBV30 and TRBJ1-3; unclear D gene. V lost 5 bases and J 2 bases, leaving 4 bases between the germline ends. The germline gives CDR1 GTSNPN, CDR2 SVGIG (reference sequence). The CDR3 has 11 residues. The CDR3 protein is CAWEAGNTIYF. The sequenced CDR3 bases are TGTGCCTGGGAGGCTGGAAACACC.

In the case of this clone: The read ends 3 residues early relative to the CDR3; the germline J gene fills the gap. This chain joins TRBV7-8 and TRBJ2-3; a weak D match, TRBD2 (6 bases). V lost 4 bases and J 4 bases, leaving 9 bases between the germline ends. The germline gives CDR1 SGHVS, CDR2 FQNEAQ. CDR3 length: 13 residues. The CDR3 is CASSSRRADTQYF. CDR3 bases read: TGTGCCAGCAGCTCTCGGAGGGCAGATACG.